Listed below are T cell receptor beta chains from one sample, sequenced in a study of technical replicates of blood from a few donors. The method was immunoSEQ multiplex PCR; TCRdb's version includes in-frame clones alone and lacks a portion of them. This sample yields about 73,000 clones, of which 90% to 95% are seen a single time; approximately 0.25% belongs to the top ten. Specimen: T cells isolated from PBMCs. The source of these receptors is a human donor in good health. The CDR3 runs from the conserved cysteine through the conserved F or W. A D gene is named only where the DNA matches it firmly. Size values are once, few and many counts, or a class for expanded clones, and some rows have none.

J	V	D	size	length	CDR3	DNA
TRBJ2-7	TRBV18	TRBD1	.	14	CASLSGTGVHEQYF	TGTGCCAGCTTATCGGGGACAGGGGTCCACGAGCAGTACTTC
TRBJ1-2	TRBV7-9	TRBD1	.	16	CASSTSRQGRSGGYTF	TGTGCCAGCAGCACCAGTCGACAGGGCCGGAGTGGGGGCTACACCTTC
TRBJ1-5	TRBV11-2	TRBD1	.	16	CASSPPGTGSNQPQHF	TGTGCCAGCAGCCCACCCGGGACAGGGAGCAATCAGCCCCAGCATTTT
TRBJ2-7	TRBV6-5	TRBD2	.	14	CASSYSGSSYEQYF	TGTGCCAGCAGTTACAGCGGGAGCTCCTACGAGCAGTACTTC
TRBJ2-7	TRBV5-1	TRBD2	.	14	CASSLTSASYEQYF	TGCGCCAGCAGCTTGACTAGCGCCTCCTACGAGCAGTACTTC
TRBJ2-2	TRBV7-9	.	once	14	CASSLDWNTGELFF	TGTGCCAGCAGCTTGGACTGGAACACCGGGGAGCTGTTTTTT
TRBJ1-1	TRBV29-1	TRBD1	few	15	CSVGGTARMNTEAFF	TGCAGCGTTGGGGGGACAGCTCGAATGAACACTGAAGCTTTCTTT
TRBJ2-1	TRBV7-9	TRBD1	.	17	CASSSHRDRGSFYEQFF	TGTGCCAGCAGCTCTCACCGGGACAGGGGGTCTTTCTATGAGCAGTTCTTC
TRBJ2-1	TRBV7-9	.	.	11	CASSPGGEQFF	TGTGCCAGCAGCCCCGGAGGTGAGCAGTTCTTC
TRBJ1-4	TRBV6-1	.	.	13	CASSPRGSEKLFF	TGTGCCAGCAGCCCGCGGGGTAGTGAAAAACTGTTTTTT
TRBJ1-2	TRBV2	.	.	15	CASSEARNSGYGYTF	TGTGCCAGCAGTGAAGCGCGAAACAGTGGTTATGGCTACACCTTC
TRBJ2-5	TRBV19	.	.	13	CATRGRGKETQYF	TGTGCCACTAGGGGTCGGGGAAAAGAGACCCAGTACTTC
TRBJ2-7	TRBV6-5	.	.	15	CASSYSRDKDYEQYF	TGTGCCAGCAGTTACTCCCGGGACAAAGACTACGAGCAGTACTTC
TRBJ2-2	TRBV28	TRBD2	.	20	CASSLTSGGEAFTNTGELFF	TGTGCCAGCAGTTTGACTAGCGGGGGGGAGGCTTTTACAAACACCGGGGAGCTGTTTTTT
TRBJ1-4	TRBV16	TRBD1	.	15	CASSQSGQGDEKLFF	TGTGCCAGCAGCCAATCGGGTCAGGGGGATGAAAAACTGTTTTTT
TRBJ2-3	TRBV11-2	.	.	13	CASSLVLTDTQYF	TGTGCCAGCAGCTTAGTCCTCACAGATACGCAGTATTTT
TRBJ2-2	TRBV28	TRBD1	.	15	CASSLGTGSTGELFF	TGTGCCAGCAGCTTAGGGACAGGGAGCACCGGGGAGCTGTTTTTT
TRBJ2-1	TRBV10-1	.	once	15	CASSPPGDRYNEQFF	TGCGCCAGCAGTCCCCCAGGGGATCGATACAATGAGCAGTTCTTC
TRBJ1-2	TRBV15	TRBD1	.	17	CATSRDPPGQGAYGYTF	TGTGCCACCAGCAGAGACCCCCCGGGACAGGGGGCCTATGGCTACACCTTC
TRBJ2-2	TRBV21-1	.	.	17	CASSKSLLAGGTGELFF	TGTGCCAGCAGCAAAAGCCTGCTAGCGGGGGGGACCGGGGAGCTGTTTTTT
TRBJ1-1	TRBV11-1	.	.	15	CASSLATTLNTEAFF	TGTGCCAGCAGCTTAGCGACTACACTGAACACTGAAGCTTTCTTT
TRBJ1-2	TRBV9	TRBD1	once	13	CASSRQGDYGYTF	TGTGCCAGCAGTCGACAGGGCGACTATGGCTACACCTTC
TRBJ1-5	TRBV5-8	TRBD1	.	18	CASSPNPWDSSSNQPQHF	TGTGCCAGCAGCCCGAACCCTTGGGACAGCTCAAGCAATCAGCCCCAGCATTTT
TRBJ1-3	TRBV5-5	.	.	17	CASSLGRSGLSGNTIYF	TGTGCCAGCAGCTTAGGTCGTTCGGGACTCTCTGGAAACACCATATATTTT
TRBJ1-1	TRBV5-4	.	.	14	CASSLTTVEREAFF	TGTGCCAGCAGCTTGACGACAGTTGAAAGGGAAGCTTTCTTT
TRBJ2-5	TRBV5-1	.	.	15	CASSLLPGTQETQYF	TGCGCCAGCAGCTTGCTTCCGGGAACCCAAGAGACCCAGTACTTC
TRBJ1-3	TRBV5-6	.	.	11	CASSLLETIYF	TGTGCCAGCAGCTTACTGGAGACCATATATTTT
TRBJ2-3	TRBV6-5	.	.	13	CASSYRGGDTQYF	TGTGCCAGCAGTTACAGGGGGGGCGATACGCAGTATTTT
TRBJ2-3	TRBV9	.	.	16	CASSVQDSPGADTQYF	TGTGCCAGCAGCGTTCAGGACTCCCCTGGGGCAGATACGCAGTATTTT
TRBJ1-2	TRBV9	.	.	15	CASSVAMGEDYGYTF	TGTGCCAGCAGCGTAGCTATGGGGGAGGACTATGGCTACACCTTC
TRBJ2-5	TRBV5-1	.	.	12	CASSLYAETQYF	TGCGCCAGCAGCTTGTATGCGGAGACCCAGTACTTC
TRBJ2-1	TRBV5-6	.	.	15	CASSLFAGKVSEQFF	TGTGCCAGCAGCTTATTCGCGGGGAAAGTGAGTGAGCAGTTCTTC
TRBJ2-7	TRBV27	.	.	15	CASSRLDSSAYEQYF	TGTGCCAGCAGTCGACTCGACAGTAGTGCCTACGAGCAGTACTTC
TRBJ1-2	TRBV5-1	.	few	15	CASSISRREGRGYTF	TGCGCCAGCAGCATCTCACGGCGGGAGGGTAGGGGCTACACCTTC
TRBJ2-7	TRBV5-1	TRBD2	.	16	CASSLGTSGGAYEQYF	TGCGCCAGCAGCTTGGGGACTAGCGGAGGGGCCTACGAGCAGTACTTC
TRBJ2-7	TRBV7-9	TRBD1	.	17	CASSLVRREGQGNEQYF	TGTGCCAGCAGCTTAGTTCGGAGGGAGGGACAGGGGAACGAGCAGTACTTC
TRBJ2-1	TRBV19	TRBD2	.	17	CASSMGWGTSGYNEQFF	TGTGCCAGTAGTATGGGTTGGGGTACTAGCGGCTACAATGAGCAGTTCTTC
TRBJ1-1	TRBV11-3	.	.	14	CASSLRGILTEAFF	TGTGCCAGCAGTTTACGGGGGATCCTAACTGAAGCTTTCTTT
TRBJ2-5	TRBV5-1	.	.	12	CASSVFGETQYF	TGCGCCAGCAGCGTTTTCGGGGAGACCCAGTACTTC
TRBJ2-3	TRBV27	.	.	15	CASSSQEASTDTQYF	TGTGCCAGCAGTTCACAGGAAGCTAGCACAGATACGCAGTATTTT
TRBJ2-2	TRBV6-5	.	.	11	CASSVSGELFF	TGTGCCAGCAGCGTGTCCGGGGAGCTGTTTTTT
TRBJ2-7	TRBV28	TRBD2	.	15	CASSPLAGGPYEQYF	TGTGCCAGCAGTCCACTAGCGGGAGGGCCCTACGAGCAGTACTTC
TRBJ1-1	TRBV5-1	.	.	13	CASSYRVDTEAFF	TGCGCCAGCAGCTACAGGGTTGACACTGAAGCTTTCTTT
TRBJ2-2	TRBV7-3	.	.	15	CASSLGRGDTGELFF	TGTGCCAGCAGCTTAGGCAGGGGAGACACCGGGGAGCTGTTTTTT
TRBJ2-3	TRBV2	.	.	12	CASSEGKDTQYF	TGTGCCAGCAGTGAAGGTAAAGATACGCAGTATTTT
TRBJ1-1	TRBV27	.	.	14	CASSLGGTNTEAFF	TGTGCCAGCAGCCTGGGGGGGACAAACACTGAAGCTTTCTTT
TRBJ2-7	TRBV4-1	.	.	16	CASSQDWDINDYEQYF	TGCGCCAGCAGCCAAGACTGGGACATAAATGACTACGAGCAGTACTTC
TRBJ2-2	TRBV4-2	.	.	17	CASSSKLAQAGTGELFF	TGTGCCAGCAGCTCTAAACTAGCACAGGCGGGCACCGGGGAGCTGTTTTTT
TRBJ2-7	TRBV5-1	TRBD1	.	14	CASSSGQGSYEQYF	TGCGCCAGCAGCTCGGGACAGGGATCCTACGAGCAGTACTTC
TRBJ1-1	TRBV5-1	TRBD1	once	14	CASSSGQVNTEAFF	TGCGCCAGCAGCTCCGGACAGGTGAACACTGAAGCTTTCTTT
TRBJ1-5	TRBV27	.	.	17	CASSLGAPSESNQPQHF	TGTGCCAGCAGTTTAGGTGCCCCTTCGGAGAGCAATCAGCCCCAGCATTTT
TRBJ2-1	TRBV7-3	TRBD2	.	15	CASSLGLAGNNEQFF	TGTGCCAGCAGCTTGGGACTAGCGGGGAACAATGAGCAGTTCTTC
TRBJ1-1	TRBV6-1	.	.	12	CASSPPGAEAFF	TGTGCCAGCAGTCCCCCGGGAGCTGAAGCTTTCTTT
TRBJ2-7	TRBV7-2	TRBD2	.	16	CASSLGLAGNSYEQYF	TGTGCCAGCAGCCTGGGACTAGCGGGGAACTCCTACGAGCAGTACTTC